The next 17 T cell receptor beta chains were all read from a single sample in a study of T cells in localized non-small cell lung cancer. The table came from immunoSEQ multiplex PCR; TCRdb's copy has only in-frame clones and leaves some out. The table lists 55,000 to 65,000 clones, roughly nine tenths of them singletons. Specimen: peripheral blood, collected before any cancer treatment. The source is a man between 35 and 75 years old with stage I lung adenocarcinoma.

V gene TRBV30 combines with J gene TRBJ2-5, with D uncertain. The assigned J gene may be wrong: the sequence end matches TRBJ2-7 better. CDR3 length: 14 residues. Germline loops: CDR1 GTSNPN, CDR2 SVGIG (reference sequence). Here the CDR3 DNA reads TGTGCCTGGAGTGTACCTGGCTTGTCCTACGAGCAGTACTTC. Amino acid sequence: CAWSVPGLSYEQYF.

The rearrangement links TRBV4-1 to TRBJ2-7, with TRBD2 identical over 8 bases. This CDR3 contains 15 residues. V shed 0 bases and J 6 bases; nucleotides not matched to a gene: 7. In germline, CDR1 is MGHRA, CDR2 YSYEKL. The DNA of the CDR3 is TGCGCCAGCAGCCAAGAGGCCGGGAGGGCCTTCGAGCAGTACTTC. Its protein product is CASSQEAGRAFEQYF.

This chain joins TRBV25-1 and TRBJ2-7, with D possibly matching TRBD2 (7 bases). The germline CDR1 and CDR2 sequences are MGHDK and SYGVNS. The CDR3 contains 11 residues. V was pared by 8 bases and J by 5 bases, with 10 bases between. CDR3 sequence reads: CASHGGHEQYF. CDR3 bases: TGTGCCAGCCACGGGGGGCACGAGCAGTACTTC.

The chain has TRBV6-6 and TRBJ2-2; D possibly corresponds to TRBD1 (6 bases). V was pared by 5 bases and J by 6 bases, with 16 bases between. Looked up from germline, CDR1 is MNHNY and CDR2 is SVGAGI (reference sequence). There are 15 residues in the CDR3. CDR3 DNA sequence: TGTGCCAGCAGTCCCCGGGACAAAAGCCCCGGGGAGCTGTTTTTT. Translation: CASSPRDKSPGELFF.

This chain links TRBV2 with TRBJ2-7; D perhaps matches TRBD1 (5 bases). The V gene lost 4 bases and the J gene lost 6 bases, with 10 bases spanning the gap. This CDR3 has 12 amino acids. The germline CDR1 and CDR2 sequences are SNHLY and FYNNEI. CDR3 DNA: TGTGCCAGCAGTGTAGGGGCCTCCGAGCAGTACTTC. Translated: CASSVGASEQYF.

The chain combines TRBV7-2 with TRBJ2-1, with D unresolved. The V end was cut by 4 bases, the J end by 3 bases, with 13 bases between. The CDR3 is made up of 15 amino acids. Germline-derived CDR1 and CDR2 are SGHTA and FQGNSA. CDR3 protein: CASSSPRGDYNEQFF. Written as DNA, the CDR3 is TGTGCCAGCAGCTCCCCTCGCGGAGACTACAATGAGCAGTTCTTC. Using reference TRBV7-2 and TRBJ2-1 for the parts outside the CDR3, the full variable domain is GAGVSQSPSNKVTEKGKDVELRCDPISGHTALYWYRQSLGQGLEFLIYFQGNSAPDKSGLPSDRFSAERTGGSVSTLTIQRTQQEDSAVYLCASSSPRGDYNEQFFGPGTRLTVL.

J is TRBJ2-3 and V is TRBV4-2, with 11 bases identical to TRBD2. The CDR3 runs to 18 residues. With 0 bases clipped from V and 2 bases from J, the junction kept 7 bases outside the gene matches. Germline V gene sequence: CDR1 LGHNA, CDR2 YNFKEQ. The CDR3 DNA follows: TGTGCCAGCAGCCAAGATAGCGGGAGGGCTGTATCCACAGATACGCAGTATTTT. As protein: CASSQDSGRAVSTDTQYF.

The chain has TRBV4-1 and TRBJ2-3; D gene uncertain. Trimming took off 1 base at V and 0 bases at J, with 8 bases between the two ends. This CDR3 contains 15 residues. CDR1 is MGHRA, CDR2 YSYEKL, per germline. The DNA for the CDR3 is TGCGCCAGCAGCCAAGTTGAACGCAGCACAGATACGCAGTATTTT. Amino acid sequence: CASSQVERSTDTQYF.

The rearrangement uses TRBV14 and TRBJ2-3; D remains unclear. The CDR3 extends over 12 amino acids. Germline V gene lookup returns CDR1 SGHDN and CDR2 FVKESK. The V end was cut by 1 base, the J end by 4 bases, with 3 bases between. The CDR3 DNA reads TGTGCCAGCAGCCAAGGGTCAGATACGCAGTATTTT. This encodes CASSQGSDTQYF.

The chain's CDR3 is CASSLGTGGGYTF. The CDR3 DNA reads as TGTGCCAGCAGCCTCGGGACAGGGGGCGGCTACACCTTC. The V call is TRBV27, the J call TRBJ1-2, with TRBD1 identical over 12 bases. The germline CDR1 and CDR2 sequences are MNHEY and SMNVEV (reference sequence). With 6 bases clipped from V and 8 bases from J, the junction kept 4 bases outside the gene matches. This CDR3 spans 13 amino acids.

V gene TRBV5-4 combines with J gene TRBJ2-3; D is ambiguous. The germline V and J ends were trimmed by 6 bases and 4 bases, with 12 bases remaining between them. The CDR3 contains 13 residues. Germline V gives CDR1 SGHNT, CDR2 YYREEE (reference sequence). The CDR3 protein is CASKGPAPDTQYF. CDR3 sequence (DNA): TGTGCCAGCAAAGGGCCCGCCCCAGATACGCAGTATTTT.

The CDR3 nucleotides read TGTGCCAGCAGGCCGACAGGAGGCACAGATACGCAGTATTTT. It is translated as CASRPTGGTDTQYF. This chain uses TRBV6-6 with TRBJ2-3; tentatively, D is TRBD1 (6 bases). Germline V gives CDR1 MNHNY, CDR2 SVGAGI (reference sequence). V shed 6 bases and J shed 1 base, with 11 bases lying between them. This CDR3 is 14 amino acids long.

The rearrangement uses TRBV5-1 and TRBJ2-5; D is undetermined. The CDR3 sequence is 14 residues long. The V end was cut by 6 bases, the J end by 2 bases, with 14 bases between. Germline V gene data show CDR1 as SGHRS and CDR2 as YFSETQ. The CDR3, as DNA: TGCGCCAGCACCGGTGGGGTTCTTCAAGAGACCCAGTACTTC. Translated: CASTGGVLQETQYF.

This chain links TRBV9 with TRBJ2-1; TRBD1 matches 9 bases. Trimming removed 3 bases from V and 12 bases from J; junction bases left unmatched: 16. The CDR3 sequence is 16 residues long. CDR1 and CDR2 from the germline V gene are SGDLS and YYNGEE. CDR3 nucleotide sequence: TGTGCCAGCAGCGGCATCGGGACAGGGACTTGGGGTTTGCAGTTCTTC. Translation gives CASSGIGTGTWGLQFF.

This chain connects TRBV7-2 to TRBJ2-5, with D perhaps matching TRBD1 (5 bases). The germline V gene encodes CDR1 SGHTA and CDR2 FQGNSA. This CDR3 region has 15 residues. Trimming took 1 base from V and 2 from J, leaving 11 bases between them. CDR3 DNA: TGTGCCAGCAGCTTAGGGCAAGGGGTTCAAGAGACCCAGTACTTC. Encoded protein: CASSLGQGVQETQYF.

This sequence joins TRBV28 and TRBJ1-1; no reliable D call. CDR1 is MDHEN, CDR2 SYDVKM, per germline. V was pared by 4 bases and J by 1 base, with 10 bases between. The length of the CDR3 is 14 residues. The CDR3 nucleotides read TGTGCCAGCAGTTACGTGGTCAAGAACACTGAAGCTTTCTTT. Amino acid sequence: CASSYVVKNTEAFF.

The chain employs TRBV5-4 and TRBJ2-5, with D unresolved. V was cut by 4 bases and J by 0 bases, with 13 bases left in between. This CDR3 contains 15 residues. Germline V CDR1 and CDR2: SGHNT, YYREEE (reference sequence). The CDR3 nucleotides are TGTGCCAGCAGCCCCGGACGGGCAAACCAAGAGACCCAGTACTTC. Translated: CASSPGRANQETQYF.